These T cell receptor beta chains were read from a single sample in a study. Each CDR3 protein gets one entry after TCRdb re-called the 5' RACE reads with MiXCR. The sample lists tens of thousands of distinct CDR3 sequences, just under 30% occurring once. Sequencing input: memory CD4+ T cells sorted from a lymph node. These receptors were taken from a female donor with breast cancer. Both conserved end residues are part of each CDR3. Fields, in order: CDR3 DNA, CDR3 protein, D gene, V gene, J gene, clone size. A D gene is named only where the DNA matches it firmly. The size of a clone is reported for some rows only, either as once, few or many, or as a class for expanded clones.

TGTGCCAGCAGTTACTCGGTGTATTCGGACACTGAAGCTTTCTTT	CASSYSVYSDTEAFF	-	TRBV6-5	TRBJ1-1	few
TGCAGTGCTAGAGTTGGAAGCGGGAAGTCCTACAATGAGCAGTTCTTC	CSARVGSGKSYNEQFF	TRBD2	TRBV20-1	TRBJ2-1	-
TGTGCCAGCAGCTTAGGACTAAACAATGAGCAGTTCTTC	CASSLGLNNEQFF	-	TRBV7-9	TRBJ2-1	-
TGTGCCAGCAGCCAAGACAAGACCCAGTACTTC	CASSQDKTQYF	-	TRBV3-1	TRBJ2-5	-
TGTGCCAGCAGTTACTCGAGGAGCCGCGGGGGGCAAAATCAGCCCCAGCATTTT	CASSYSRSRGGQNQPQHF	-	TRBV6-5	TRBJ1-5	-
TGTGCCAGCAGGCCGGGACTAAGCACAGATACGCAGTATTTT	CASRPGLSTDTQYF	TRBD2	TRBV2	TRBJ2-3	few
TGTGCCAGCAGCTTAGGGGTAGCGCGGGGGAATGAGCAGTTCTTC	CASSLGVARGNEQFF	TRBD2	TRBV7-2	TRBJ2-1	-
TGTGCCAGCTCGGGGGGGCTTTACAATGAGCAGTTCTTC	CASSGGLYNEQFF	TRBD2	TRBV6-5	TRBJ2-1	-
TGCAGTGCTCTAGCAAGCCCCTACGAGCAGTACTTC	CSALASPYEQYF	-	TRBV20-1	TRBJ2-7	few
TGCGCCAGCAGCCAAGCGGGTGAGCAGTACTTC	CASSQAGEQYF	-	TRBV4-1	TRBJ2-7	medium-sized
TGCGCCAGCAGCTGGCGGGGACTAGATAAGGACGAGCAGTTCTTC	CASSWRGLDKDEQFF	TRBD2	TRBV5-1	TRBJ2-1	few
TGTGCCAGCACGTCGGGGGGCGGGGAGACCCAGTACTTC	CASTSGGGETQYF	-	TRBV28	TRBJ2-5	-
TGTGCCATCAGTGAGTCGGGGCCGAAAGAGACCCAGTACTTC	CAISESGPKETQYF	-	TRBV10-3	TRBJ2-5	-
TGTGCCAGCAGTCCCTTCGAGGGTCAGCCCCAGCATTTT	CASSPFEGQPQHF	-	TRBV27	TRBJ1-5	many
TGTGCCAGCAGCTCGACAGTCCTGAACACTGAAGCTTTCTTT	CASSSTVLNTEAFF	-	TRBV5-6	TRBJ1-1	few
TGTGCCAGCAGCTTAGGCCCAGGCTATAATTCACCCCTCCACTTT	CASSLGPGYNSPLHF	-	TRBV11-2	TRBJ1-6	-
TGTGCCAGCAGCCAAGGACTGGGGGGAGGGGAGCAGTTCTTC	CASSQGLGGGEQFF	TRBD2	TRBV25-1	TRBJ2-1	-
TGCAGTGCTAGAGATTGGGCCCAAGGATACATTCAGTACTTC	CSARDWAQGYIQYF	-	TRBV20-1	TRBJ2-4	few
TGCAGTGCTGGGGGGTCCTACGAGCAGTACTTC	CSAGGSYEQYF	-	TRBV20-1	TRBJ2-7	-
TGTGCCAGCAGTTCCACGTGGGGAGAGACCCAGTACTTC	CASSSTWGETQYF	-	TRBV12-3/TRBV12-4	TRBJ2-5	-
TGTGCCAGCAGCGTAGGGGGCGAGGGCATTCAGTACTTC	CASSVGGEGIQYF	-	TRBV9	TRBJ2-4	few
TGTGCCAGCAGCTTTCACTGGTCCACAGATACGCAGTATTTT	CASSFHWSTDTQYF	-	TRBV7-3	TRBJ2-3	-
TGTGCCAGCAGCCTCAACCCTCTTTCGCTGTATGGCTACACCTTC	CASSLNPLSLYGYTF	-	TRBV12-3/TRBV12-4	TRBJ1-2	few
TGCGCCAGCAGCTTGGAACGGGGGGGCCAGGTCTACGAGCAGTACTTC	CASSLERGGQVYEQYF	TRBD2	TRBV5-1	TRBJ2-7	-
TGCGCCAGCAGCCAAGCTAGCTCTCGTACTACCGGGGAGCTGTTTTTT	CASSQASSRTTGELFF	-	TRBV5-1	TRBJ2-2	few
TGTGCCAGCAGCTTGGCCGGTAGGCTAAACATTCAGTACTTC	CASSLAGRLNIQYF	-	TRBV5-4	TRBJ2-4	-
-	CASSTSGRGDGYTF	-	TRBV7-9	TRBJ1-2	-
TGTGCCAGCAGTTTAAGGGTCGGTGATGAAAAACTGTTTTTT	CASSLRVGDEKLFF	-	TRBV12-3/TRBV12-4	TRBJ1-4	-
TGTGCCAGCAGCCCCGATGAGTTCTCCTACGAGCAGTACTTC	CASSPDEFSYEQYF	-	TRBV14	TRBJ2-7	-
TGTGCCAGCAGTTTGGTCGGGTCTGGGGCCAACGTCCTGACTTTC	CASSLVGSGANVLTF	-	TRBV12-3/TRBV12-4	TRBJ2-6	-
TGTGCCACCGAGAGACAGGGAGATAGCAATGAGCAGTTCTTC	CATERQGDSNEQFF	TRBD1	TRBV24-1	TRBJ2-1	-
TGTGCCACCAGCAGAGTTCGCGGGATGAGCACAGATACGCAGTATTTT	CATSRVRGMSTDTQYF	-	TRBV15	TRBJ2-3	once
TGCAGTGCGGTGGCAGGGGAAGAGACCCAGTACTTC	CSAVAGEETQYF	-	TRBV20-1	TRBJ2-5	-
TGTGCCACCAGCAGAGAAGCGAAAGAGTCTGGGGCCAACGTCCTGACTTTC	CATSREAKESGANVLTF	-	TRBV15	TRBJ2-6	-
TGCAGTGCTAGTTCAGGGGCCACTGAAGCTTTCTTT	CSASSGATEAFF	-	TRBV20-1	TRBJ1-1	few
TGCGCCAGCAGCCAAGCTGGGGCAGGGGGCCCCTACGAGCAGTACTTC	CASSQAGAGGPYEQYF	TRBD1	TRBV4-3	TRBJ2-7	few
TGTGCCAGCAGCTTAGGTTCGGTGGGAGGGCTCCTTGAGGAGCAGTACTTC	CASSLGSVGGLLEEQYF	TRBD2	TRBV7-9	TRBJ2-7	-
TGCGCCAGCAGCCAAGCCGGGACTAGCGGGAGGGCCAATGAGCAGTTCTTC	CASSQAGTSGRANEQFF	TRBD2	TRBV4-1	TRBJ2-1	-
TGTGCCAGCAGCACGGGACAGGGGAACAGATACGAGCAGTACTTC	CASSTGQGNRYEQYF	TRBD1	TRBV7-6	TRBJ2-7	few
TGCGCCAGCAGCCAAGCAAACAGGCGAGCAGAAAAACTGTTTTTT	CASSQANRRAEKLFF	-	TRBV4-1	TRBJ1-4	-
TGTGCCAGCAGCTTTGACCCTGACACTGAAGCTTTCTTT	CASSFDPDTEAFF	-	TRBV7-3	TRBJ1-1	-
TGTGCCAGCTTAAGACAGGAGGGGAACACTGAAGCTTTCTTT	CASLRQEGNTEAFF	-	TRBV6-6	TRBJ1-1	-
TGTGCCAGCAGGAATCGAAAGGGGGCCAATCAGCCCCAGCATTTT	CASRNRKGANQPQHF	TRBD1	TRBV6-5	TRBJ1-5	-